The following is a T cell receptor beta chain sequence with its context. The specificity of this receptor is unknown. No base quality information exists; no much larger clone differs at one position. Library preparation used 5' RACE. TCRdb names Illumina HiSeq 2500 as the instrument used. A second about 6 to 11 cycle PCR used a sample-barcoded 5' primer and a J-beta primer mix. A unique molecular identifier was introduced onto each TCR beta cDNA molecule by a template-switch 5' adaptor carrying 12 random nucleotides. Each sample yielded at least 2.5 million CDR3-containing paired-end reads. All of the RNA was converted into first-strand cDNA using the Mint cDNA synthesis kit, with a TRBC-specific oligonucleotide serving as the primer. After uracil-DNA glycosylase treatment, a first 18-cycle PCR used universal primers M1SS and BC2_uni_R on all cDNA. Per the source publication's procedure: Each sample was normalized by randomly selecting 1 million high-quality reads, each carrying a distinct molecular identifier. Instead of being binned into consensus sequences, reads with shared molecular identifiers were discarded. CDR3 identification, clonotype clustering and error correction used MiTCR with a Q25 quality threshold and the strictest error-elimination algorithm. A nonparametric unseen species model using Euler transformation provided a lower-bound estimate of total TCR beta diversity. TCRdb reanalyzed the raw reads on its own, using fastp at Q25 for trimming and MiXCR for clone calling, and kept in-frame beta chains. Rows with a matching CDR3 protein are joined into one entry that keeps the most common DNA and genes. The V and J calls and clone size are TCRdb's, not the authors'. This sample comprises under 1 million distinct CDR3 sequences, roughly 44% of them detected only once. The top ten clones comprise about 19% of the sample.

The donors were a few dozen Caucasian individuals from Russia, aged about 6 to 95 years, who were systemically healthy. Each donor gave around 9.5 milliliters of peripheral blood, collected into EDTA-treated Vacutainer tubes. Ficoll-Paque density-gradient centrifugation was used to isolate PBMCs, with at least 7 million per sample. Total RNA was extracted from PBMCs with Trizol reagent, with at least 5 micrograms obtained per sample. For every donor, an aliquot of PBMCs went through flow cytometry to measure the percentages of naive CD45RAhigh/CD27high T cells. This specimen belongs to a study of blood T cells in healthy people across ages (dated by TCRdb to between 2014 and 2017). About the study as a whole: In model experiments, template switching captured roughly one uniquely barcoded TCR beta cDNA molecule for every two T cells. The donors were divided into four age groups: young (average approximately 17 years), middle-aged (about 39), aged (roughly 66) and long-lived (more than 75). For two donors (one aged 18 to 29 and one aged 80 or older), the study analyzed two additional independent replicas of 1 million unique cDNA reads from the same blood draw. Age-related changes in TCR beta repertoire diversity were measured in the study by deep sequencing normalized with unique cDNA molecular identifiers. Donors of different ages were randomly distributed across sequencing lanes to avoid experimental bias.

The paper's findings and limits, for the study overall: Estimates of total diversity based on one million sequenced T cells were considered lower bounds and underestimates. Since profiling was done on bulk unsorted PBMCs, naive and antigen-experienced compartments could not be conclusively compared. Compared with the aged group, more naive CD4+ T cells, fewer expanded clones and increased TCR diversity were shown by the long-lived group, suggesting age selection. There was a strong correlation between observed TCR beta diversity and the percentage of naive T cells measured by flow cytometry. As age increased, observed TCR beta diversity per million T cells dropped in a roughly linear way, and a significant reduction was already evident by age about 36. Donor CMV infection status was unknown, potentially confounding age-related changes in expanded clonotypes.

The receptor's source is a man aged 55 to 70 in good health. The sample was blood.

The DNA sequence is TGTGCCAGCAGTTCCTATGGGGATAATGAGCAGTACTTC. Translated, it gives CASSSYGDNEQYF. Rearrangement joined TRBV27 to TRBJ2-7; the D gene cannot be resolved reliably. The CDR3, from cysteine to phenylalanine, totals 13 residues. The sequence is cut down to CDR3 DNA, 39 bases in frame from base 1. The junction shows trimming of 4 bases on V and 7 bases on J, plus 14 bases between the germline ends. The germline V gene (reference sequence) sets CDR1 to MNHEY and CDR2 to SMNVEV.